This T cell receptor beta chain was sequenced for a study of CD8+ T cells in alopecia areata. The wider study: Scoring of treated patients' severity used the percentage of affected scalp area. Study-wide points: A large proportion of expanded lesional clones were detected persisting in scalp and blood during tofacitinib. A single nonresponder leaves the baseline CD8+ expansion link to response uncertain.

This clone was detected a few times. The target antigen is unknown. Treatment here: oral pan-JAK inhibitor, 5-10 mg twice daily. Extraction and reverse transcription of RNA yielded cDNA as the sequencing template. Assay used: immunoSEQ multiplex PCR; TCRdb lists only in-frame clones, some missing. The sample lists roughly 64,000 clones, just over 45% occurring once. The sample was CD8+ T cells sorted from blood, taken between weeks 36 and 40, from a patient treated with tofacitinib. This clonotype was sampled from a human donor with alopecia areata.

The CDR3 sequence: CSVDPDGGSREQYF. CDR3 sequence (DNA): TGCAGCGTTGACCCTGACGGAGGGTCGAGAGAGCAGTACTTC. The chain combines TRBV29-1 with TRBJ2-7, with D maybe TRBD2 (6 bases). In germline, CDR1 is SQVTM, CDR2 ANQGSEA. Trimming removed 3 bases from V and 7 bases from J, with 19 bases in between. The CDR3 is 14 residues long.